This T cell receptor beta chain derives from a study of T cells in Graves' hyperthyroidism and ophthalmopathy. This CDR3 is built from 14 residues. With 6 bases removed from V and 3 bases from J, the gap between germline ends came to 12 bases. Germline loops: CDR1 MNHNS, CDR2 SASEGT. This clonotype was picked up a small number of times. RNA transcripts were the template for amplifying TCR beta CDR3 regions. First-round RT-PCR targeting the TCR CDR3 was performed with the HTBI primer set. TCRdb called the multiplex PCR reads again in MiXCR, with one record for every CDR3 protein. The profile covers 400,000 to 600,000 distinct CDR3 sequences, with about a fifth appearing a single time and about a quarter taken by the ten largest.

This TCR derives from a man in his late teens or twenties with Graves' hyperthyroidism. The chain carries TRBV6-1 and TRBJ1-5; possible D gene TRBD1, 6 bases. Sequencing was performed on blood. The CDR3 nucleotides are TGTGCCAGCAGACCGGACAGCGTCAATCAGCCCCAGCATTTT. Translating gives CASRPDSVNQPQHF.